The clone carrying this TCR beta chain was found a few times. Its antigen is unknown. No conserved phenylalanine or tryptophan ends this CDR3, so it is likely a read error. Per germline, CDR1 SGHAT and CDR2 FQDESV (reference sequence). CDR3 size: 13 residues. The entry originates in a study of tumor-infiltrating lymphocytes in primary liver carcinoma. Overall study: Each of the growths was stage T1-T3 N0M0, extending roughly 4.2 to 11 cm across. Overall study results and limits: Found in all five tumor regions were only about 7-24% of top clones.

The investigators made TCR beta cDNA from approximately 500 ng total RNA, using a constant-region primer. Three nested multiplex PCR rounds, a slightly modified ARM-PCR method, built the TCR beta libraries. The study ran its first two PCR rounds for roughly 11 cycles each, using TRBV1-TRBV30 forward primers and a C-beta reverse primer. TCRdb fed the multiplex PCR reads into MiXCR, producing one record per CDR3 protein. This table holds 99,000 or so distinct CDR3 sequences, 80% to 85% found once. It was from approximately 20-30 mg of unsorted bulk tissue that RNA and DNA were co-extracted. Primary liver carcinoma, confirmed by histopathology, was surgically resected.

The material sequenced was liver tumor tissue from sampling region 3. The subset: tumor region T3, left-lateral pole. This clonotype was sampled from a man between 40 and 49 years old with primary liver carcinoma and hepatitis B virus infection. The chain combines TRBV11-1 with TRBJ2-7, with D uncertain. This chain's CDR3 is CASSGKRSYEQYL. The CDR3 DNA sequence: TGTGCCAGCAGTGGGAAGCGATCCTATGAGCAGTACCTC.